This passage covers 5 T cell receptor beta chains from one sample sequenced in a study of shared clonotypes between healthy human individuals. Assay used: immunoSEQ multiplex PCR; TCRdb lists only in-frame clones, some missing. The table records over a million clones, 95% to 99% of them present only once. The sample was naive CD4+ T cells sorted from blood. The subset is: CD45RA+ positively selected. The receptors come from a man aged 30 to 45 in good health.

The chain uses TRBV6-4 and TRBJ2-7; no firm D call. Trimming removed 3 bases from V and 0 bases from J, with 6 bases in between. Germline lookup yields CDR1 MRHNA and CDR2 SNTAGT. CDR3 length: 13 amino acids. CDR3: CASSEVPSYEQYF. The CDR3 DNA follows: TGTGCCAGCAGTGAAGTTCCCTCCTACGAGCAGTACTTC.

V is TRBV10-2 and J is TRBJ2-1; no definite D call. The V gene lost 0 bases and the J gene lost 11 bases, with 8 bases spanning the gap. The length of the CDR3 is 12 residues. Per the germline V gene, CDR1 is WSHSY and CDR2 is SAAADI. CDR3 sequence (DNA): TGCGCCAGCAGTGAGTCCTTTCCTCAGCAGTTCTTC. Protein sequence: CASSESFPQQFF.

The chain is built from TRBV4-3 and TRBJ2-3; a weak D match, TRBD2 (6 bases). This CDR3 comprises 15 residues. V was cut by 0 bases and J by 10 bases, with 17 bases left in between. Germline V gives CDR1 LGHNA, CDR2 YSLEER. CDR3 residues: CASSQDKARDSAQYF. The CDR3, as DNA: TGCGCCAGCAGCCAAGATAAGGCTCGGGACTCCGCGCAGTATTTT.

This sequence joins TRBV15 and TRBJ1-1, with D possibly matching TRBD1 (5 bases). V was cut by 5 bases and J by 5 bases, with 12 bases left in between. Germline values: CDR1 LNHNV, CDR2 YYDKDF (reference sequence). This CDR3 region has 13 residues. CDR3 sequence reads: CATSERRGTEAFF. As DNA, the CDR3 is TGTGCCACCAGCGAACGAAGGGGAACTGAAGCTTTCTTT.

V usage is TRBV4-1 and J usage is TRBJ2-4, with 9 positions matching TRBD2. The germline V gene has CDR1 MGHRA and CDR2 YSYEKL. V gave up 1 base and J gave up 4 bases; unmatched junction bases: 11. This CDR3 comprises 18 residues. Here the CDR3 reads CASSQVSASGKIKNIQYF. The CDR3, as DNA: TGCGCCAGCAGCCAAGTTTCGGCTAGCGGGAAGATAAAAAACATTCAGTACTTC.